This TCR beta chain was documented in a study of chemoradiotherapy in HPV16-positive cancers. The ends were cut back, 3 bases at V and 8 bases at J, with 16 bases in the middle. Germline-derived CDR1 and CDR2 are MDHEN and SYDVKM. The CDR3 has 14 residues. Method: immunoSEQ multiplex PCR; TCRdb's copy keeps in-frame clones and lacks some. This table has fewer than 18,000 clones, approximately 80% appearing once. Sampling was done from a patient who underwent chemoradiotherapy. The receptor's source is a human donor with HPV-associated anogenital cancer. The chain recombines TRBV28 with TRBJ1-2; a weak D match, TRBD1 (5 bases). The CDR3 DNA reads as TGTGCCAGCAGTTTTCGGGGGACCCTCGGAGGCTACACCTTC. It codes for CASSFRGTLGGYTF.